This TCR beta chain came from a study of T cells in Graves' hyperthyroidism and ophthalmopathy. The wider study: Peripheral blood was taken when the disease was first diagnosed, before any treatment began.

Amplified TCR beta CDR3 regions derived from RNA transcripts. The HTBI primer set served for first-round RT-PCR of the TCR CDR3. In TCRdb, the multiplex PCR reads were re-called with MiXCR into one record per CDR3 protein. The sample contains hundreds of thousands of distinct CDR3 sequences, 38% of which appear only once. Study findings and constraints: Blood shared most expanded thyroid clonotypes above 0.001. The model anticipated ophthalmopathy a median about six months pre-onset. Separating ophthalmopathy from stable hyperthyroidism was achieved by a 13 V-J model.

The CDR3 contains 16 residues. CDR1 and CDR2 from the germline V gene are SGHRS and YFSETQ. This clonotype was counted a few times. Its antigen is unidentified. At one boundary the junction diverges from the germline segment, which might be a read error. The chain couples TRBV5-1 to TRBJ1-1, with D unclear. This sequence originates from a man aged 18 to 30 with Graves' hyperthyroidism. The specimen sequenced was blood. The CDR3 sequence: CASSLDGFGMGTQAFF. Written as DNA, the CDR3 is TGTGCCAGCAGCTTGGACGGGTTCGGTATGGGCACTCAAGCTTTCTTT. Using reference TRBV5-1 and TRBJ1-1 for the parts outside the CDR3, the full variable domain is KAGVTQTPRYLIKTRGQQVTLSCSPISGHRSVSWYQQTPGQGLQFLFEYFSETQRNKGNFPGRFSGRQFSNSRSEMNVSTLELGDSALYLCASSLDGFGMGTQAFFGQGTRLTVV.